This TCR beta chain was sequenced during a study of beta chain features in type 1 diabetes. Expressed TCRB transcripts got sequenced, as all isolated RNA was reverse transcribed. Here immunoSEQ multiplex PCR was the method, and the copy in TCRdb shows in-frame clones only, minus some. The sample lists about 130,000 clones; around a tenth were seen once. The V gene's germline CDR1 is MNHNS and CDR2 SASEGT. The CDR3 extends over 15 amino acids. Losses at the gene ends were 4 bases for V and 0 bases for J; bases not matched to a gene: 5. This clone appeared a few times. What it binds is not known. Whole-study findings and limits: Highly expressing activated T cells could be over-counted with a cDNA template.

The TCR was taken from a man aged 18 to 29 in good health. The rearrangement uses TRBV6-1 and TRBJ2-7, with TRBD1 matching 8 bases. Source material: central memory CD4+ T cells from blood. The CDR3 sequence is CASSVGQGSSYEQYF. The CDR3 DNA sequence: TGTGCCAGCAGTGTTGGACAGGGAAGCTCCTACGAGCAGTACTTC.